A single T cell receptor beta chain is shown here with its context. Its antigen remains unknown. The PCR employed 60 Vbeta primers together with 13 Jbeta primers. The data were produced by immunoSEQ multiplex PCR, yet TCRdb's version contains in-frame clones alone and is incomplete. This sample's clone table lists some 130,000 clones. This specimen belongs to a study of cytomegalovirus exposure and HLA in healthy donors. Study conclusions and caveats: The presence/absence work took it that sequencing depth was about the same across donors. Reports showed the classifier diagnosing cytomegalovirus status with high specificity and sensitivity. Earlier findings revealed that most TCR beta V segments proved productive either about 87% or about 30% of the time.

Donors were ostensibly healthy at sampling, although undocumented immune exposures were probable. Material: PBMCs. The origin of this receptor is a woman in her 40s in good health and CMV-seropositive.

The CDR3 protein is CASGKTGGNEQFF. The CDR3 bases are TGCGCCAGCGGGAAGACAGGGGGCAATGAGCAGTTCTTC. V and J are TRBV4-3 and TRBJ2-1, with TRBD1 identical over 9 bases. Germline CDR1 is LGHNA and CDR2 is YSLEER. This CDR3 spans 13 amino acids. V lost 8 bases and J lost 6; bases outside the gene matches: 5.